Described below is a single T cell receptor (beta chain) sequence and its context. The antigen remains unidentified. These data originate in a study of metastatic and nonmetastatic thyroid tumors. Patients had received no treatment of any kind before thyroid surgery. Per the authors' pipeline: Clinicopathological groups supplied CDR3 differences that were used to build a distant-metastasis classifier for papillary thyroid cancer. TCRdb called clones again from the PCR reads with MiXCR. TCRdb, rather than the study authors, made the V and J calls. In the table there are around 40,000 clones, about a sixth of which are singletons. Per germline, CDR1 SGDLS and CDR2 YYNGEE. V was pared by 0 bases and J by 10 bases, with 17 bases between. The CDR3 is 14 amino acids. Overall study results and limits: Within blood and tumor, benign nodules reportedly had significantly lower TCR beta diversity than malignant thyroid tumors did.

The sequenced sample consisted of blood. The sequence came from a male donor with papillary thyroid cancer or a benign thyroid nodule (not recorded which). Some clones in this sample may be carry-over from other donors' samples. V usage is TRBV9 and J usage is TRBJ2-7; D remains unclear. CDR3 nucleotide sequence: TGTGCCAGCAGCGTAGGGGTCTTGCCAGGCTATCAGTACTTC. Protein product: CASSVGVLPGYQYF.